This TCR beta chain was identified during a study of blood T cell repertoires in COVID-19. Study details: The samples span acute and convalescent COVID-19 from the United States, Italy and Spain. PBMCs, B-cell-depleted T cells, or T cells provided the cDNA or gDNA that made up the material.

In the source study's methods: Estimates of nucleated cell counts were drawn from the amplification of reference gene primers. Repertoires were generated with immunoSEQ multiplex PCR, while TCRdb's copy carries only in-frame clones and drops some. That table supplies the V and J calls and clone size; D and trimming were determined from the DNA. The data show 120,000 to 150,000 clones, with approximately 86% seen just once and less than 0.95% held by the top ten. The sample was peripheral blood. The sequence came from a woman between 50 and 59 years old with acute or convalescent COVID-19.

CDR3 protein: CASSSRISGGTTDTQYF. DNA for the CDR3: TGTGCCAGCAGCTCCCGTATCAGCGGGGGGACCACAGATACGCAGTATTTT. The genes are TRBV7-3 and TRBJ2-3; 9 nucleotides agree with TRBD2. Trimming removed 4 bases from V and 2 bases from J; junction bases left unmatched: 10. CDR1 SGHTA and CDR2 FQGTGA come from the germline V gene. The CDR3 covers 17 residues.